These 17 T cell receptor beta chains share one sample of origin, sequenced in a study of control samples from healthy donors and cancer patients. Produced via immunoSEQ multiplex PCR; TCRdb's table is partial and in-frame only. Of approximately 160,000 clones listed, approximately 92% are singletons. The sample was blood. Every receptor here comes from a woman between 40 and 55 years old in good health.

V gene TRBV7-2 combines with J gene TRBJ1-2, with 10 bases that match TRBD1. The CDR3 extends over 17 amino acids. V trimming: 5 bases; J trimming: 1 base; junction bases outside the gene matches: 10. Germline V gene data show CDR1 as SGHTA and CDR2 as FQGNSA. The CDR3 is CASSHPPDRGLNYGYTF. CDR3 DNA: TGTGCCAGCAGCCATCCCCCCGACAGGGGGCTTAACTATGGCTACACCTTC. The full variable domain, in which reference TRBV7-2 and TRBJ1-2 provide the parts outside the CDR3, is GAGVSQSPSNKVTEKGKDVELRCDPISGHTALYWYRQSLGQGLEFLIYFQGNSAPDKSGLPSDRFSAERTGGSVSTLTIQRTQQEDSAVYLCASSHPPDRGLNYGYTFGSGTRLTVV.

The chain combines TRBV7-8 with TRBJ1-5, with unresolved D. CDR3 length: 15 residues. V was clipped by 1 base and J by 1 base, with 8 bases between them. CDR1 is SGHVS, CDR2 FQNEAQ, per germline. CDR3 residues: CASSLGLRSNQPQHF. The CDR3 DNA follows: TGTGCCAGCAGCTTAGGGCTTAGGAGCAATCAGCCCCAGCATTTT.

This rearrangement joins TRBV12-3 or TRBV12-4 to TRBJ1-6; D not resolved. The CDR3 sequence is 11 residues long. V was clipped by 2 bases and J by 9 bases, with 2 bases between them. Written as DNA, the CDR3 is TGTGCCAGCAGTTTAAGTTCACCCCTCCACTTT. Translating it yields CASSLSSPLHF.

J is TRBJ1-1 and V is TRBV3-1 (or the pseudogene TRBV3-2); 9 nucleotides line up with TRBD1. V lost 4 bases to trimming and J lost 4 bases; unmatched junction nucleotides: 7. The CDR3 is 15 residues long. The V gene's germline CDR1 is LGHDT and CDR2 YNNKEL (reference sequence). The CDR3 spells CASSPRDRASTEAFF. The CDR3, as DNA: TGTGCCAGCAGCCCCCGGGACAGGGCGAGCACTGAAGCTTTCTTT.

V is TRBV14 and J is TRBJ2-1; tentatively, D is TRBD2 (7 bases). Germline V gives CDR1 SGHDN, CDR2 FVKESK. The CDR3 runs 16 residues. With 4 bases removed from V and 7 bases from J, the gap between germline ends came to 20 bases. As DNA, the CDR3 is TGTGCCAGCAGCCGAGGTCCGGGGGGCCAAGGGAATGAGCAGTTCTTC. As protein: CASSRGPGGQGNEQFF.

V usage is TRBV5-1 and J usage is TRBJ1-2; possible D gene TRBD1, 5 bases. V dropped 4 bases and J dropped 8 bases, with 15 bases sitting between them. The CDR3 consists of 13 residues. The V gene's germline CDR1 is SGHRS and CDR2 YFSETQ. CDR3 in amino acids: CASSEGLLLGYTF. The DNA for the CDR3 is TGCGCCAGCAGCGAGGGACTGCTTTTAGGCTACACCTTC.

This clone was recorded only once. The CDR3: CASSKRTGENTIYF. The CDR3 DNA reads TGCGCCAGCAGCAAACGCACAGGGGAGAACACCATATATTTT. The chain combines TRBV5-1 with TRBJ1-3; 7 nucleotides align to TRBD1. CDR1 and CDR2 (germline): SGHRS, YFSETQ. Trimming at V came to 4 bases and at J to 7 bases, leaving 8 bases not matched to a gene. The CDR3 consists of 14 residues. Combining the CDR3 with reference TRBV5-1 and TRBJ1-3 gives the whole variable domain KAGVTQTPRYLIKTRGQQVTLSCSPISGHRSVSWYQQTPGQGLQFLFEYFSETQRNKGNFPGRFSGRQFSNSRSEMNVSTLELGDSALYLCASSKRTGENTIYFGEGSWLTVV.

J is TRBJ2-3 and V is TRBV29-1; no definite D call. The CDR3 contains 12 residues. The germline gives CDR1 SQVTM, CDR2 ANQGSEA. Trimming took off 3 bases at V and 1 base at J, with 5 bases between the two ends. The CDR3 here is CSVDSGTDTQYF. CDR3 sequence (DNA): TGCAGCGTTGACTCAGGCACAGATACGCAGTATTTT.

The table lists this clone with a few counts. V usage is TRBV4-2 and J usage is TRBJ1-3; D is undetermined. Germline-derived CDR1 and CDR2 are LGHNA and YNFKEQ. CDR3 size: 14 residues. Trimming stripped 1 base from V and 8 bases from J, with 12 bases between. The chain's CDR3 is CASSQAEVVDTIYF. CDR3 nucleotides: TGTGCCAGCAGCCAAGCCGAGGTCGTGGACACCATATATTTT.

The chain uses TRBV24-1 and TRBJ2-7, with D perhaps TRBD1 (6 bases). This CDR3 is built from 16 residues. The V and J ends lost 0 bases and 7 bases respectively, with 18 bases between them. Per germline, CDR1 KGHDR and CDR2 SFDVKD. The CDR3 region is CATSDLPVNRVLEQYF. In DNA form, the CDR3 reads TGTGCCACCAGTGATTTGCCGGTGAACAGGGTATTGGAGCAGTACTTC.

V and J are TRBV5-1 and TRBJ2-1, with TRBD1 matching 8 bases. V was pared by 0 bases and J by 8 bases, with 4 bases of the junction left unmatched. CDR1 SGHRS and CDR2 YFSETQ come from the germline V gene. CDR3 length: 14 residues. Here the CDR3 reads CASSLGQGLDEQFF. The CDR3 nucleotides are TGCGCCAGCAGCTTGGGACAGGGGTTGGATGAGCAGTTCTTC.

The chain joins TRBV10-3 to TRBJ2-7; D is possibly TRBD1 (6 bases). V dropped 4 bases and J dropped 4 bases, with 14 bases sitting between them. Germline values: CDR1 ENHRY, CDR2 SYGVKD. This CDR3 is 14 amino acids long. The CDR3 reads CAISVQERGYEQYF. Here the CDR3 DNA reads TGTGCCATCAGTGTTCAGGAAAGGGGGTACGAGCAGTACTTC.

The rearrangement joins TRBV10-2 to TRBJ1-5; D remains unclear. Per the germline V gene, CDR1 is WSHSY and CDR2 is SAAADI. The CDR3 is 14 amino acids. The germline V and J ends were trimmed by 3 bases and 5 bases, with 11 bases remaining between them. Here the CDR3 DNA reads TGCGCCAGCAGTGATTTGTGGGGTGATCAGCCCCAGCATTTT. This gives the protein CASSDLWGDQPQHF.

The CDR3 nucleotides read TGCAGCGTTGGATGGGGAAACACTGAAGCTTTCTTT. Translation: CSVGWGNTEAFF. The rearrangement joins TRBV29-1 to TRBJ1-1; no clear D gene. Trimming removed 4 bases at V and 2 bases at J, with 8 bases between. The CDR3 is 12 amino acids. CDR1 SQVTM and CDR2 ANQGSEA come from the germline V gene.

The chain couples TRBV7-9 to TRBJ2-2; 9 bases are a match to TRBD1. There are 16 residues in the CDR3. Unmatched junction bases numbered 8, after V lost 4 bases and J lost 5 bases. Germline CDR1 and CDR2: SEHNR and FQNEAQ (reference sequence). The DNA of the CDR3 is TGTGCCAGCAGCTACCCCGGGACAGGGTTGACCGGGGAGCTGTTTTTT. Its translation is CASSYPGTGLTGELFF.

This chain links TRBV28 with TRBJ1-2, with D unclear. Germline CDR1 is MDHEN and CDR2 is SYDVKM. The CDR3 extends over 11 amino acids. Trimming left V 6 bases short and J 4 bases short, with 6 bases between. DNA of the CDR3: TGTGCCAGCAGCCTGAGCTATGGCTACACCTTC. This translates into CASSLSYGYTF.

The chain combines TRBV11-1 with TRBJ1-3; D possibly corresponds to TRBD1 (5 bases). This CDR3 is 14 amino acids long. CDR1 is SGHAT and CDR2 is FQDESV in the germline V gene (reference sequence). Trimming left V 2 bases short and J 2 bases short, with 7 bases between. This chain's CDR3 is CASSLRGAGNTIYF. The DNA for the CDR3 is TGTGCCAGCAGCTTAAGGGGAGCTGGAAACACCATATATTTT.